The present entry profiles one T cell receptor beta chain with its context. Thymus was obtained from resections taken during corrective heart surgery. This sample is part of a study of human thymus T cells. Only in-frame clones appear in the TCRdb table, and some are missing; sequencing was by immunoSEQ multiplex PCR. Among fewer than 85,000 clones listed, roughly 94% were seen once. The germline CDR1 and CDR2 sequences are SNHLY and FYNNEI. The CDR3 runs 16 residues. V was clipped by 2 bases and J by 4 bases; unmatched bases: 7. This chain uses TRBV2 with TRBJ2-3, with 9 bases identical to TRBD2. This clonotype originated in a girl in the first two years of life with a congenital heart defect but otherwise immunologically healthy. The sequencing input was thymus tissue. Here the CDR3 DNA reads TGTGCCAGCAGTGAAAGGGCGGGAGGGCCGGCAGATACGCAGTATTTT. This encodes CASSERAGGPADTQYF.